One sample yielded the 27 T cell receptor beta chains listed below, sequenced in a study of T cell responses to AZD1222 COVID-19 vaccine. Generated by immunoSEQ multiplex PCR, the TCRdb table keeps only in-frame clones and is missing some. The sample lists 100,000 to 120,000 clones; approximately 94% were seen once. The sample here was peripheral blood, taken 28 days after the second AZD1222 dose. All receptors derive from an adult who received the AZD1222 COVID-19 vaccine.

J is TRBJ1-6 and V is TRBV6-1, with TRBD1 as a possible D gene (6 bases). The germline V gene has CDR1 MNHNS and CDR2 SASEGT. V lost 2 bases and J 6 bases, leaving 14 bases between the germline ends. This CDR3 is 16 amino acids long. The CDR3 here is CASSESLGRGNSPLHF. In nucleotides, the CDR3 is TGTGCCAGCAGTGAATCGTTGGGCAGGGGTAATTCACCCCTCCACTTT.

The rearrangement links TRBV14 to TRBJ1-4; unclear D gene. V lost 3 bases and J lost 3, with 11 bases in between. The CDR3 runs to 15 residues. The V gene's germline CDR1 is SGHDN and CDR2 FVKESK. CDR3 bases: TGTGCCAGCAGCCATAGGCGCCAAGCTAATGAAAAACTGTTTTTT. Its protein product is CASSHRRQANEKLFF.

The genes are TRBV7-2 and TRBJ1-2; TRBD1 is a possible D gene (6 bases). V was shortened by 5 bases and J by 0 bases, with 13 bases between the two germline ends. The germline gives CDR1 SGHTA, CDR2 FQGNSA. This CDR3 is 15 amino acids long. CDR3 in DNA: TGTGCCAGCAGCACCCAAACAGGGACTAACTATGGCTACACCTTC. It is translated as CASSTQTGTNYGYTF.

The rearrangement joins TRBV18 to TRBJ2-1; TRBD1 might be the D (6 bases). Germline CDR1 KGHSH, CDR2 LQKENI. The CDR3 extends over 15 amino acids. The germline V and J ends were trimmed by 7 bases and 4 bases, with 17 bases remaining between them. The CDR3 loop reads CASFRDKDIYNEQFF. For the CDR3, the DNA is TGTGCCAGCTTTCGGGACAAGGACATTTACAATGAGCAGTTCTTC.

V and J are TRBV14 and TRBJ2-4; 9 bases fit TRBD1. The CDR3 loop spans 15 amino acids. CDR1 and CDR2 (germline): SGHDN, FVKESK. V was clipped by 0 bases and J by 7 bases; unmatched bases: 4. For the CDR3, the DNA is TGTGCCAGCAGCCAAGAGGGACAGGGTTCGAACATTCAGTACTTC. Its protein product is CASSQEGQGSNIQYF.

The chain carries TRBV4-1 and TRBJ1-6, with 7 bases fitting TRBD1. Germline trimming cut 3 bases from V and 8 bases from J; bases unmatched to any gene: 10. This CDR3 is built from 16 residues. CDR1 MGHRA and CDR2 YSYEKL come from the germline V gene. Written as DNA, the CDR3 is TGCGCCAGCAGCCACCTCCCCGACAGGGTTGATTCACCCCTCCACTTT. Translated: CASSHLPDRVDSPLHF.

CDR3 DNA sequence: TGTGCCAGTTCTCCCAACTCTGGAAACACCATATATTTT. Its protein product is CASSPNSGNTIYF. The V and J genes are TRBV28 and TRBJ1-3; D uncertain. Germline V gives CDR1 MDHEN, CDR2 SYDVKM. This CDR3 spans 13 amino acids. V gave up 9 bases and J gave up 0 bases, with 9 bases separating them.

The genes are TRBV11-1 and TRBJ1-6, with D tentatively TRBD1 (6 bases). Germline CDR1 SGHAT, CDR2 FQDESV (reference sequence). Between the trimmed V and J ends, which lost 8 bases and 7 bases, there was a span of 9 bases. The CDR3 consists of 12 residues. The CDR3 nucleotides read TGTGCCAGCGGGGGGCAGAATTCACCCCTCCACTTT. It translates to CASGGQNSPLHF.

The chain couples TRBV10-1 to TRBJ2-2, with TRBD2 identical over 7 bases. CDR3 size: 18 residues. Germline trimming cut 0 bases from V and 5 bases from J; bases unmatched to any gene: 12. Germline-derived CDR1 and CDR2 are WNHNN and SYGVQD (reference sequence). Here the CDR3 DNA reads TGCGCCAGCAGTGAGTCGAAAGCGCAGCGGGGAGTTACCGGGGAGCTGTTTTTT. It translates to CASSESKAQRGVTGELFF.

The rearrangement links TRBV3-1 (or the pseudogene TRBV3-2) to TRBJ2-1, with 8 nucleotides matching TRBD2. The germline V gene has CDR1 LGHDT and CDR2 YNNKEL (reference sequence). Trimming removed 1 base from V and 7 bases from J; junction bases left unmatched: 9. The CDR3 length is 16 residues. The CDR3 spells CASSQGRLAGVNEQFF. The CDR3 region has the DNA TGTGCCAGCAGCCAAGGTCGGCTAGCGGGCGTGAATGAGCAGTTCTTC.

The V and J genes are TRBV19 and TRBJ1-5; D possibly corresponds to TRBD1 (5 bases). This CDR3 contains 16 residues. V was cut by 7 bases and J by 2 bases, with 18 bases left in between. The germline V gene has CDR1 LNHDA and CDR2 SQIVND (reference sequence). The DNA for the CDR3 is TGTGCCAGTAATTATCAGGGAGTTGGGGGCAATCAGCCCCAGCATTTT. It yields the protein CASNYQGVGGNQPQHF. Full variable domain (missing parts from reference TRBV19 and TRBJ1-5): DGGITQSPKYLFRKEGQNVTLSCEQNLNHDAMYWYRQDPGQGLRLIYYSQIVNDFQKGDIAEGYSVSREKKESFPLTVTSAQKNPTAFYLCASNYQGVGGNQPQHFGDGTRLSIL.

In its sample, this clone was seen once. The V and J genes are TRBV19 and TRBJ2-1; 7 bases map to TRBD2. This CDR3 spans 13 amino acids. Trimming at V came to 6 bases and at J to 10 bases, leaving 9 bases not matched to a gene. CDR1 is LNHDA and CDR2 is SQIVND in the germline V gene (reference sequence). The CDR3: CASSPGGYVEQFF. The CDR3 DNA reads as TGTGCCAGTAGCCCCGGGGGGTATGTAGAGCAGTTCTTC.

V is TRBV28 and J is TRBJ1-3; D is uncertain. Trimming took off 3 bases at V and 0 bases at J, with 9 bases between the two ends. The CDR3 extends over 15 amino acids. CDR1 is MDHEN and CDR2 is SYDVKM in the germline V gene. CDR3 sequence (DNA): TGTGCCAGCAGTTTGGCTGGGGTCTCTGGAAACACCATATATTTT. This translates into CASSLAGVSGNTIYF.

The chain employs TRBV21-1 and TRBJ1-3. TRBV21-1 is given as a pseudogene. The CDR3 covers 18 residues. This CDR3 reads CASSKDISRAFSGNTIYF. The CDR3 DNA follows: TGTGCCAGCAGCAAAGATATATCGAGGGCCTTCTCTGGAAACACCATATATTTT.

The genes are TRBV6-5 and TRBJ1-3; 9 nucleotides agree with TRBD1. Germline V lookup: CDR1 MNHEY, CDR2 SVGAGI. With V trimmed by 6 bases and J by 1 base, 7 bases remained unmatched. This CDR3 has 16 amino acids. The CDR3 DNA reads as TGTGCCAGCAGCTACGAACAGGGGGCTTCTGGAAACACCATATATTTT. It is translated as CASSYEQGASGNTIYF.

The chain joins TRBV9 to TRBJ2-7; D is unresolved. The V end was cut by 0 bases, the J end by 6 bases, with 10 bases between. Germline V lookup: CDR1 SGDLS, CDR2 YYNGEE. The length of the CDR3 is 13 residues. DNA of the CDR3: TGTGCCAGCAGCGTAGGTGTGTTCTCCGAGCAGTACTTC. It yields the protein CASSVGVFSEQYF.

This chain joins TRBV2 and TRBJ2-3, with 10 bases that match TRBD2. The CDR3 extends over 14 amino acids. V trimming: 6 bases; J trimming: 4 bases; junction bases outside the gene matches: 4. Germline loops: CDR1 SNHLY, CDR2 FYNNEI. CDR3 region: CASSSGGDSDTQYF. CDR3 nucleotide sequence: TGTGCCAGCAGCAGCGGGGGGGACTCAGATACGCAGTATTTT.

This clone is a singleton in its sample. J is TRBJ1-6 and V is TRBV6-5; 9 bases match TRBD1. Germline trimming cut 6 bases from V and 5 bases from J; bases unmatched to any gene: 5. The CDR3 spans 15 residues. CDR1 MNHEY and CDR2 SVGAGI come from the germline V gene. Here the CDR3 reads CASRRTGANNSPLHF. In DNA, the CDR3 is TGTGCCAGCAGGCGGACAGGGGCAAATAATTCACCCCTCCACTTT.

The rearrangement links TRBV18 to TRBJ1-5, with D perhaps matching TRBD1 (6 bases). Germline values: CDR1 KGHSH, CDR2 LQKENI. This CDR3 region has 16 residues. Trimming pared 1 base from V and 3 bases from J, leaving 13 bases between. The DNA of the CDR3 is TGTGCCAGCTCACCACGATCAGGGGCGATCAATCAGCCCCAGCATTTT. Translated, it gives CASSPRSGAINQPQHF.

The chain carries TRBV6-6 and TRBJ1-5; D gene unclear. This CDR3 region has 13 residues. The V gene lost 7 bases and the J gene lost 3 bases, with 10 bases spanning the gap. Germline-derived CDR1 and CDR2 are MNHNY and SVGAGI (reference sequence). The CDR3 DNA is TGTGCCAGCACCCCCGTTGTCAATCAGCCCCAGCATTTT. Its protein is CASTPVVNQPQHF.

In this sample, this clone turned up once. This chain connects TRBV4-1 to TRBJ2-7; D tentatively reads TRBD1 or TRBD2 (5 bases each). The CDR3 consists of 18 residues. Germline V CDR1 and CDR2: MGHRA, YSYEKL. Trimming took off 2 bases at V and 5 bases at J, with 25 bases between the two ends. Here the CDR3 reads CASSQRALMGDATHEQYF. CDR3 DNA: TGCGCCAGCAGCCAACGAGCTCTCATGGGGGATGCTACTCACGAGCAGTACTTC.

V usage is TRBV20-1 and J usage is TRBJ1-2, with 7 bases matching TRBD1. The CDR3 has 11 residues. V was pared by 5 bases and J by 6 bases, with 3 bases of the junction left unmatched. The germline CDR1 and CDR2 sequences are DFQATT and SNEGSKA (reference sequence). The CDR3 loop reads CSAQTGNGYTF. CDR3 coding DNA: TGCAGTGCTCAGACAGGGAATGGCTACACCTTC.

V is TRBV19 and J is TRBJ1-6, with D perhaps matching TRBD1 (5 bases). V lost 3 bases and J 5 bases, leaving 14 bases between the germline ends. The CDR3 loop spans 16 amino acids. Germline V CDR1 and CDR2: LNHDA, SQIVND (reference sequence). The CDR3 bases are TGTGCCAGTAGTATTCGGCAGGGAGGGGATAATTCACCCCTCCACTTT. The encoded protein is CASSIRQGGDNSPLHF.

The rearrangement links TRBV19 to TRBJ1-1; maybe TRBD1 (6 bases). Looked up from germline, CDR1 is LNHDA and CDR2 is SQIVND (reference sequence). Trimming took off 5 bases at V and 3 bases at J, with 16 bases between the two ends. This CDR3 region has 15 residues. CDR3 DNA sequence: TGTGCCAGTAGTCATAAGTCTTGGACAGACACTGAAGCTTTCTTT. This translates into CASSHKSWTDTEAFF.

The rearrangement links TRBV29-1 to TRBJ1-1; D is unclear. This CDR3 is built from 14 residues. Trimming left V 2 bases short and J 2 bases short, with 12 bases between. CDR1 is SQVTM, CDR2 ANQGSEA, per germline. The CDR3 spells CSVERRLANTEAFF. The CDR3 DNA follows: TGCAGCGTTGAAAGGAGACTAGCAAACACTGAAGCTTTCTTT.

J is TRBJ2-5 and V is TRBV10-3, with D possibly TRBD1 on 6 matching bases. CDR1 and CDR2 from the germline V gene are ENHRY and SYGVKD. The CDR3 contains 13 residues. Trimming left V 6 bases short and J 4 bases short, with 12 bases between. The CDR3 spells CAIRGQLGETQYF. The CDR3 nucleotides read TGTGCCATCAGAGGACAGTTAGGAGAGACCCAGTACTTC.

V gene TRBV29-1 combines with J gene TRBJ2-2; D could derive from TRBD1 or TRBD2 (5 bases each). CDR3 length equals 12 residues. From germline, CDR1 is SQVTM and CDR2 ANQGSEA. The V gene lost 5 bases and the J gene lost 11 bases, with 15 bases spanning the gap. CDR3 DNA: TGCAGCGTTAAAGGACCGGGGCCCGAGCTGTTTTTT. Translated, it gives CSVKGPGPELFF.